A single sample gave rise to the 15 T cell receptor beta chains below, sequenced in a study of cytomegalovirus exposure and HLA in healthy donors. Primers: 60 Vbeta forward and 13 Jbeta reverse. The assay was immunoSEQ multiplex PCR, and TCRdb's table has in-frame clones only and misses some. Here the sample spans 150,000 to 200,000 clones, roughly 77% being singletons. Sample: PBMCs. These receptor sequences come from a woman aged 45-65 years in good health and CMV-seronegative.

The count of this clone is one. The CDR3 region is CASSLATDGNTIYF. In nucleotides, the CDR3 is TGCGCCAGCAGCTTAGCAACTGATGGAAACACCATATATTTT. The genes are TRBV5-1 and TRBJ1-3; D is ambiguous. The V gene's germline CDR1 is SGHRS and CDR2 YFSETQ. Trimming cost V 2 bases and J 3 bases, with 9 bases left between them. The CDR3 consists of 14 residues.

The rearrangement uses TRBV4-1 and TRBJ1-3, with D hard to call. Trimming took 1 base from V and 2 from J, leaving 6 bases between them. CDR3 size: 14 residues. Germline CDR1 is MGHRA and CDR2 is YSYEKL. DNA for the CDR3: TGCGCCAGCAGCCAAGGGCCTGCTGGAAACACCATATATTTT. Translating gives CASSQGPAGNTIYF.

V and J are TRBV27 and TRBJ2-3, with 8 bases that match TRBD2. The CDR3 sequence is 15 residues long. Losses at the gene ends were 2 bases for V and 3 bases for J; bases not matched to a gene: 4. Per the germline V gene, CDR1 is MNHEY and CDR2 is SMNVEV (reference sequence). The DNA for the CDR3 is TGTGCCAGCAGTTTAGGTAGCGGGGAGACAGATACGCAGTATTTT. Its protein product is CASSLGSGETDTQYF.

This clone was picked up one time. The chain joins TRBV6-5 to TRBJ1-3; tentative D call: TRBD1 (6 bases). The CDR3 is 14 amino acids. Germline V gene lookup returns CDR1 MNHEY and CDR2 SVGAGI. V was clipped by 6 bases and J by 0 bases, with 9 bases between them. This CDR3 reads CASRQGHSGNTIYF. The CDR3 DNA follows: TGTGCCAGCAGGCAGGGACACTCTGGAAACACCATATATTTT.

The chain is built from TRBV5-1 and TRBJ2-5; no clear D. V was pared by 2 bases and J by 2 bases, with 22 bases between. Germline V gene lookup returns CDR1 SGHRS and CDR2 YFSETQ. This CDR3 region has 18 residues. For the CDR3, the DNA is TGCGCCAGCAGCTTCGCCTTCGGTGGCGGAGCCCTACAAGAGACCCAGTACTTC. Translated, it gives CASSFAFGGGALQETQYF. Full variable domain (outside the CDR3, taken from reference TRBV5-1 and TRBJ2-5): KAGVTQTPRYLIKTRGQQVTLSCSPISGHRSVSWYQQTPGQGLQFLFEYFSETQRNKGNFPGRFSGRQFSNSRSEMNVSTLELGDSALYLCASSFAFGGGALQETQYFGPGTRLLVL.

In this sample, this clone turned up a few times. Other DNA sequences in the same sample also yield this CDR3. The chain employs TRBV6-5 and TRBJ2-2, with TRBD1 matching over 7 bases. The CDR3 is 14 residues long. The V segment lost 6 bases and the J segment 3 bases; nucleotides outside the gene matches: 4. Germline lookup yields CDR1 MNHEY and CDR2 SVGAGI. The DNA of the CDR3 is TGTGCCAGCAGGCCACAGGGGTACACCGGGGAGCTGTTTTTT. This gives the protein CASRPQGYTGELFF.

The chain has TRBV11-2 and TRBJ2-2, with a possible D match to TRBD2 (5 bases). This CDR3 is built from 16 residues. In germline, CDR1 is SGHAT, CDR2 FQNNGV. Trimming left V 0 bases short and J 5 bases short, with 13 bases between. CDR3 residues: CASSLDVGVETGELFF. The CDR3 nucleotides are TGTGCCAGCAGCTTAGACGTGGGAGTGGAAACCGGGGAGCTGTTTTTT.

The rearrangement links TRBV28 to TRBJ2-2; 11 bases agree with TRBD2. V shed 4 bases, J shed 2 bases, and the junction held 12 bases outside the gene matches. The CDR3 has 19 residues. Germline V CDR1 and CDR2: MDHEN, SYDVKM. CDR3 residues: CASSSIGTSGTVNTGELFF. CDR3 nucleotides: TGTGCCAGCAGTTCAATCGGGACTAGCGGAACTGTTAACACCGGGGAGCTGTTTTTT.

Here the CDR3 DNA reads TGTGCCAGCACAGTCTCCGGGGCCAACGTCCTGACTTTC. Translating it yields CASTVSGANVLTF. The V call is TRBV19, the J call TRBJ2-6, with D unresolved. CDR3 length: 13 amino acids. In germline, CDR1 is LNHDA, CDR2 SQIVND (reference sequence). The V gene lost 9 bases and the J gene lost 4 bases, with 10 bases spanning the gap.

The chain links TRBV5-3 to TRBJ2-1, with 10 bases aligning to TRBD2. TRBV5-3 is known as an ORF, though its function is uncertain. V lost 1 base, J lost 7 bases, and 8 bases stayed unmatched. The CDR3 contains 16 residues. The DNA for the CDR3 is TGTGCCAGAAGCTTGAGTAGCGGGAGGATTTGGAATGAGCAGTTCTTC. It codes for CARSLSSGRIWNEQFF.

The chain is built from TRBV29-1 and TRBJ2-1; perhaps TRBD2 as D (6 bases). The CDR3 totals 16 residues. Germline assignment: CDR1 SQVTM and CDR2 ANQGSEA. With 0 bases removed from V and 0 bases from J, the gap between germline ends came to 12 bases. Here the CDR3 reads CSVEDQWEDSYNEQFF. The CDR3 DNA follows: TGCAGCGTTGAAGATCAATGGGAGGACTCCTACAATGAGCAGTTCTTC.

The CDR3 DNA follows: TGTGCCAGCAGTTCCCCGTGGGCGGGAGCCTCCTACGAGCAGTACTTC. Translated: CASSSPWAGASYEQYF. This chain joins TRBV28 and TRBJ2-7; 7 bases line up with TRBD2. The CDR3 is 16 residues long. Germline CDR1 is MDHEN and CDR2 is SYDVKM. V lost 4 bases and J lost 0; bases outside the gene matches: 9.

The chain recombines TRBV4-2 with TRBJ2-5; 9 bases line up with TRBD2. This CDR3 has 15 residues. Germline CDR1 is LGHNA and CDR2 is YNFKEQ. Unmatched junction bases numbered 3, after V lost 0 bases and J lost 4 bases. CDR3 loop: CASSQEIAGAETQYF. In DNA form, the CDR3 reads TGTGCCAGCAGCCAAGAGATAGCGGGAGCAGAGACCCAGTACTTC.

The V gene is TRBV19, the J gene TRBJ2-1; TRBD1 agrees at 9 bases. Germline values: CDR1 LNHDA, CDR2 SQIVND (reference sequence). The length of the CDR3 is 15 residues. V shed 6 bases and J 10 bases; nucleotides not matched to a gene: 13. CDR3 nucleotides: TGTGCCAGTAGAATGCAGACAGGGGGATTACGAGAGCAGTTCTTC. It specifies CASRMQTGGLREQFF.

There are a few counts of this clone. The genes are TRBV27 and TRBJ2-5; 7 bases map to TRBD1. The ends lost 5 bases at V and 4 bases at J; junction bases unmatched: 10. CDR1 is MNHEY, CDR2 SMNVEV, per germline (reference sequence). CDR3 size: 15 residues. The CDR3 bases are TGTGCCAGCAGTCCGACAGGGCGCCATGGAGAGACCCAGTACTTC. It is translated as CASSPTGRHGETQYF.